This T cell receptor beta chain was obtained from a study of CD8+CD57+ T cells in acquired aplastic anemia. The overall study: Sorted CD4+ and CD8+ cells gave an average of about 3.4 ug of DNA.

Patients selected for sequencing had displayed CD8+CD57+ cell expansion by flow cytometry. Genomic DNA provided the template from which TCR beta VDJ and CDR3 profiles were obtained. A single record per CDR3 protein comes from TCRdb applying MiXCR to the reads. Seen here are 150,000 to 200,000 distinct CDR3 sequences, around half observed once, and the top ten hold roughly 1.1%. Findings and caveats of the study: The CD8+ Simpson's diversity of patients and controls was not significantly different.

The CDR3 runs to 15 residues. CDR1 is SGHTA and CDR2 is FQGTGA in the germline V gene. V lost 2 bases and J 3 bases, leaving 11 bases between the germline ends. Concerning this clonotype itself: Antigen: not known.

The rearrangement links TRBV7-3 to TRBJ1-5; D not resolved. This receptor was taken from a human donor with aplastic anemia. Sequencing was performed on sorted CD4+, CD8+, or CD8+CD57+ T cells (not recorded which) from PBMCs. CDR3 sequence reads: CASSLAGQLNQPQHF. Written as DNA, the CDR3 is TGTGCCAGCAGCTTAGCGGGTCAGCTCAATCAGCCCCAGCATTTT.